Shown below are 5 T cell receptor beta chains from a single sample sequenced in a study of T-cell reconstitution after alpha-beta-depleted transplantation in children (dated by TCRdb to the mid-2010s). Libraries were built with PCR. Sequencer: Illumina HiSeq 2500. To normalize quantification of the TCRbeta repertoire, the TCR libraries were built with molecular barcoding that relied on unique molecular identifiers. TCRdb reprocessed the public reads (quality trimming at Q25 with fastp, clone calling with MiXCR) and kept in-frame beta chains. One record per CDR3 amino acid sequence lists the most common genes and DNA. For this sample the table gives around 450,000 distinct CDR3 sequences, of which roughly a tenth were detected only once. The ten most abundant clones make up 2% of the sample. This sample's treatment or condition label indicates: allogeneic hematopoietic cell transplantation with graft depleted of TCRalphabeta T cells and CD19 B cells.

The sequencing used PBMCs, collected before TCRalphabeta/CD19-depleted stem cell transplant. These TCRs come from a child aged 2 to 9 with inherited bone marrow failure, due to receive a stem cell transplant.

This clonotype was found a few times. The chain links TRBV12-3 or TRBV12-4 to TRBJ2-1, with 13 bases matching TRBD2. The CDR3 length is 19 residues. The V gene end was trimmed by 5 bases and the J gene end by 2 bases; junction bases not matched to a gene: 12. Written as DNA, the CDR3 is TGTGCCAGCAGTCCGACGGGACTAGCGGGACGATCCCCCTACAATGAGCAGTTCTTC. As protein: CASSPTGLAGRSPYNEQFF.

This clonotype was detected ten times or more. This CDR3 is CASSRSIQAEKLFF. The CDR3 DNA follows: TGTGCCAGTTCTCGATCGATACAGGCTGAAAAACTGTTTTTT. The gene calls are TRBV19 and TRBJ1-4, with D possibly matching TRBD1 (5 bases). Germline CDR1 reads LNHDA; CDR2 reads SQIVND (reference sequence). CDR3 size: 14 residues. Between the trimmed V and J ends, which lost 8 bases and 7 bases, there was a span of 17 bases.

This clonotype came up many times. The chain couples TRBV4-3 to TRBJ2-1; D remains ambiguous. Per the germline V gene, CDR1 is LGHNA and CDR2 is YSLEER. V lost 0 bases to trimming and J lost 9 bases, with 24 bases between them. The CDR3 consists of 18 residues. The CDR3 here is CASSQDVSLGWGGGEQFF. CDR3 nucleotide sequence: TGCGCCAGCAGCCAAGATGTGTCCTTGGGTTGGGGTGGCGGTGAGCAGTTCTTC.

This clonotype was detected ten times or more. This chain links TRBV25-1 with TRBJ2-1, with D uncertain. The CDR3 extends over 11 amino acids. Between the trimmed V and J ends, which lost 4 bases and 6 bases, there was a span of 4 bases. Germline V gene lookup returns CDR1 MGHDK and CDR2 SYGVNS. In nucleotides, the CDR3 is TGTGCCAGCAGTGTAATCAATGAGCAGTTCTTC. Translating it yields CASSVINEQFF.

The CDR3 loop reads CASSPGIYTEAFF. For the CDR3, the DNA is TGCGCCAGCAGCCCCGGGATATACACTGAAGCTTTCTTT. This sequence joins TRBV5-1 and TRBJ1-1; D not certain. Germline V gives CDR1 SGHRS, CDR2 YFSETQ. Trimming removed 4 bases at V and 3 bases at J, with 10 bases between. The CDR3 is made up of 13 amino acids.